The 28 T cell receptor beta chains below were found in one sample sequenced in a study of high-grade serous ovarian cancer treatment subgroups. Libraries were prepared by immunoSEQ multiplex PCR; TCRdb keeps only in-frame clonotypes and omits some of them. The sample lists about 2,800 clones; over 75% were seen once. Tumor samples were taken before definitive surgery or chemotherapy. The source material was tumor tissue. These TCRs come from a human donor with high-grade serous ovarian cancer.

This clone was seen a single time. The chain carries TRBV5-1 and TRBJ2-7; weak D call: TRBD2 (5 bases). This CDR3 has 12 residues. Trimming shortened V by 2 bases and J by 4 bases, and 7 bases separated the two germline ends. The V gene's germline CDR1 is SGHRS and CDR2 YFSETQ. The CDR3 DNA follows: TGCGCCAGCAGCTTTGAGGGATACGAGCAGTACTTC. This sequence encodes CASSFEGYEQYF.

This clone was counted between two and nine times. The genes are TRBV5-5 and TRBJ1-2; D remains unclear. This CDR3 has 12 amino acids. The V end lost 0 bases, the J end lost 7 bases, and 7 bases lay between the germline ends. The germline CDR1 and CDR2 sequences are SGHKS and YYEKEE (reference sequence). CDR3 bases: TGTGCCAGCAGCTTGGGGAAGGGTGGCTACACCTTC. Its translation: CASSLGKGGYTF. The variable domain in full, completed from reference TRBV5-5 and TRBJ1-2, reads DAGVTQSPTHLIKTRGQQVTLRCSPISGHKSVSWYQQVLGQGPQFIFQYYEKEERGRGNFPDRFSARQFPNYSSELNVNALLLGDSALYLCASSLGKGGYTFGSGTRLTVV.

The chain couples TRBV9 to TRBJ2-2; TRBD2 matches at 8 bases. Germline V gene sequence: CDR1 SGDLS, CDR2 YYNGEE. This CDR3 region has 14 residues. Trimming cost V 0 bases and J 9 bases; bases outside gene matches: 4. The CDR3 sequence is CASSVGVAGRELFF. The CDR3 DNA reads TGTGCCAGCAGCGTAGGGGTAGCGGGGCGGGAGCTGTTTTTT.

CDR3 DNA: TGTGCCAGTAGTATCGGGCGAAGCCAGCCCCAGCATTTT. Its protein is CASSIGRSQPQHF. The chain uses TRBV19 and TRBJ1-5; D is undetermined. The CDR3 contains 13 residues. V was shortened by 3 bases and J by 7 bases, with 10 bases between the two germline ends. Germline CDR1 is LNHDA and CDR2 is SQIVND (reference sequence).

V gene TRBV6-1 combines with J gene TRBJ1-6, with D hard to call. The CDR3 has 14 residues. Germline V CDR1 and CDR2: MNHNS, SASEGT. The V end lost 8 bases, the J end lost 0 bases, and 8 bases lay between the germline ends. The CDR3 spells CASQRSSYNSPLHF. The DNA for the CDR3 is TGTGCCAGCCAACGAAGCTCCTATAATTCACCCCTCCACTTT.

This clone was seen a few times. J is TRBJ2-1 and V is TRBV4-2; D gene unclear. V lost 0 bases to trimming and J lost 4 bases, with 19 bases between them. The CDR3 sequence is 18 residues long. The germline V gene encodes CDR1 LGHNA and CDR2 YNFKEQ. The chain's CDR3 is CASSQDHSELAGYNEQFF. In DNA, the CDR3 is TGTGCCAGCAGCCAAGATCACTCGGAACTTGCTGGGTACAATGAGCAGTTCTTC.

CDR3 in DNA: TGTGCCAGCAGCTCGCGGGCCCACACAGATACGCAGTATTTT. Residues: CASSSRAHTDTQYF. The rearrangement uses TRBV28 and TRBJ2-3, with D maybe TRBD2 (5 bases). V lost 6 bases to trimming and J lost 2 bases, with 12 bases between them. The germline V gene encodes CDR1 MDHEN and CDR2 SYDVKM. The CDR3 is 14 residues long.

The V and J genes are TRBV6-6 and TRBJ2-7; TRBD1 matches at 8 bases. CDR3 length: 14 amino acids. In germline, CDR1 is MNHNY, CDR2 SVGAGI (reference sequence). V shed 6 bases, J shed 7 bases, and the junction held 11 bases outside the gene matches. In nucleotides, the CDR3 is TGTGCCAGCAGAGCAGGGGGCCAGGGTTGGGAGCAGTACTTC. As protein: CASRAGGQGWEQYF.

The CDR3 DNA follows: TGCGCCAGCAGCTTGGCAGGTGGACTGAACACTGAAGCTTTCTTT. As protein: CASSLAGGLNTEAFF. J is TRBJ1-1 and V is TRBV5-1; D unclear. Germline CDR1 is SGHRS and CDR2 is YFSETQ. The CDR3 runs to 15 residues. V lost 0 bases, J lost 0 bases, and 9 bases lay in between.

This clone came up a few times. CDR3 protein: CASRTSGYEQYF. The DNA of the CDR3 is TGTGCCAGCAGGACTAGCGGCTACGAGCAGTACTTC. The chain joins TRBV6-5 to TRBJ2-7; 9 bases fit TRBD2. Germline lookup yields CDR1 MNHEY and CDR2 SVGAGI. The length of the CDR3 is 12 residues. The V segment lost 6 bases and the J segment 3 bases; nucleotides outside the gene matches: 0.

This clone was found a few times. The rearrangement links TRBV19 to TRBJ1-5, with a tentative D call TRBD1 (6 bases). The CDR3 has 14 amino acids. Looked up from germline, CDR1 is LNHDA and CDR2 is SQIVND (reference sequence). Trimming removed 4 bases at V and 5 bases at J, with 12 bases between. The CDR3 protein is CASSSRDTYQPQHF. CDR3 sequence (DNA): TGTGCCAGTAGTAGCCGGGACACCTATCAGCCCCAGCATTTT.

This chain connects TRBV6-1 to TRBJ2-7; D gene unclear. Germline V gene sequence: CDR1 MNHNS, CDR2 SASEGT. Trimming pared 8 bases from V and 0 bases from J, leaving 11 bases between. The CDR3 has 13 residues. The CDR3 DNA sequence: TGTGCCAGCTCGGTCGAGAGCTCCTACGAGCAGTACTTC. Translated: CASSVESSYEQYF.

V usage is TRBV13 and J usage is TRBJ2-7; the D gene is possibly TRBD2 (5 bases). With 8 bases removed from V and 7 bases from J, the gap between germline ends came to 6 bases. The CDR3 is 9 amino acids. Germline assignment: CDR1 PRHDT and CDR2 FYEKMQ (reference sequence). The CDR3 sequence is CASGREQYF. The CDR3 region has the DNA TGTGCCAGCGGGAGAGAGCAGTACTTC.

V is TRBV19 and J is TRBJ2-3; D is perhaps TRBD1 or TRBD2 (6 bases each). The ends were cut back, 0 bases at V and 5 bases at J, with 12 bases in the middle. Per germline, CDR1 LNHDA and CDR2 SQIVND (reference sequence). This CDR3 is built from 15 residues. The chain's CDR3 is CASSIDGGRQDTQYF. The CDR3 DNA follows: TGTGCCAGTAGTATAGATGGGGGGCGCCAAGATACGCAGTATTTT. Combining the CDR3 with reference TRBV19 and TRBJ2-3 gives the whole variable domain DGGITQSPKYLFRKEGQNVTLSCEQNLNHDAMYWYRQDPGQGLRLIYYSQIVNDFQKGDIAEGYSVSREKKESFPLTVTSAQKNPTAFYLCASSIDGGRQDTQYFGPGTRLTVL.

J is TRBJ1-2 and V is TRBV6-4; weak D call: TRBD1 (6 bases). Germline CDR1 reads MRHNA; CDR2 reads SNTAGT. The CDR3 spans 12 residues. V was pared by 2 bases and J by 7 bases, with 8 bases between. The CDR3 DNA is TGTGCCAGCAGTGACGACAGGTCTGGCTACACCTTC. Protein sequence: CASSDDRSGYTF.

The V and J genes are TRBV27 and TRBJ2-2, with 9 positions matching TRBD1. From germline, CDR1 is MNHEY and CDR2 SMNVEV (reference sequence). The J segment lost 4 bases and the V segment lost 9 bases, leaving 15 bases of the junction unmatched. The CDR3 spans 17 residues. The chain's CDR3 is CASSSISSTGGTGELFF. CDR3 in DNA: TGTGCCAGTTCTTCAATTTCTTCGACAGGGGGCACCGGGGAGCTGTTTTTT.

The chain recombines TRBV5-4 with TRBJ2-2, with a possible D match to TRBD2 (5 bases). The CDR3 has 15 amino acids. The germline V and J ends were trimmed by 2 bases and 7 bases, with 15 bases remaining between them. The germline V gene has CDR1 SGHNT and CDR2 YYREEE (reference sequence). The CDR3 nucleotides are TGTGCCAGCAGCTTTCCACCGGGGTATAACGGGGAGCTGTTTTTT. This gives the protein CASSFPPGYNGELFF.

The V call is TRBV2, the J call TRBJ2-2; 9 bases align to TRBD2. Germline V gene lookup returns CDR1 SNHLY and CDR2 FYNNEI. The CDR3 is made up of 14 amino acids. Trimming removed 6 bases from V and 2 bases from J; junction bases left unmatched: 1. CDR3 loop: CASRLAGNTGELFF. The CDR3 DNA reads as TGTGCCAGCAGGCTAGCGGGAAACACCGGGGAGCTGTTTTTT.

This chain joins TRBV28 and TRBJ2-1; 7 nucleotides align to TRBD2. This CDR3 spans 15 amino acids. V shed 6 bases and J 7 bases; nucleotides not matched to a gene: 12. Germline values: CDR1 MDHEN, CDR2 SYDVKM. Written as DNA, the CDR3 is TGTGCCAGCAGCCGAGCGGGAAGGGGCTCTAATGAGCAGTTCTTC. It is translated as CASSRAGRGSNEQFF.

This chain joins TRBV11-2 and TRBJ1-3; D remains ambiguous. Trimming shortened V by 0 bases and J by 4 bases, and 4 bases separated the two germline ends. Germline CDR1 SGHAT, CDR2 FQNNGV. The CDR3 contains 13 residues. CDR3 in amino acids: CASSLDRGNTIYF. DNA of the CDR3: TGTGCCAGCAGCTTAGACCGGGGAAACACCATATATTTT.

This clone appeared a few times. The chain employs TRBV30 and TRBJ1-4; D is unresolved. V gave up 2 bases and J gave up 5 bases, with 9 bases separating them. The CDR3 is 13 amino acids. CDR1 and CDR2 from the germline V gene are GTSNPN and SVGIG (reference sequence). The CDR3 reads CAWSPVPNEKLFF. CDR3 nucleotides: TGTGCCTGGAGTCCCGTGCCCAATGAAAAACTGTTTTTT.

Only a few counts were recorded for this clone. The chain carries TRBV28 and TRBJ1-2, with D perhaps TRBD1 (6 bases). The CDR3 has 13 amino acids. Germline V gene data show CDR1 as MDHEN and CDR2 as SYDVKM. The V end was cut by 2 bases, the J end by 4 bases, with 8 bases between. As DNA, the CDR3 is TGTGCCAGCAGTTTACTAGGGGGCTATGGCTACACCTTC. Translation gives CASSLLGGYGYTF.

CDR3 sequence (DNA): TGCGCCAGCAGCCAGGGGGACGGAGATACGCAGTATTTT. Translation gives CASSQGDGDTQYF. V and J are TRBV5-1 and TRBJ2-3, with 7 positions matching TRBD1. Unmatched junction bases numbered 4, after V lost 4 bases and J lost 5 bases. Germline CDR1 and CDR2: SGHRS and YFSETQ. CDR3 length: 13 residues.

The V and J genes are TRBV19 and TRBJ2-3; 10 bases align to TRBD2. The CDR3 is 17 residues long. Germline V CDR1 and CDR2: LNHDA, SQIVND (reference sequence). V gave up 5 bases and J gave up 5 bases; unmatched junction bases: 13. The CDR3 region is CASSPPGLAGAIDTQYF. The DNA of the CDR3 is TGTGCCAGTAGTCCTCCAGGGCTAGCGGGAGCCATAGATACGCAGTATTTT. The whole variable domain, remainder taken from reference TRBV19 and TRBJ2-3, is DGGITQSPKYLFRKEGQNVTLSCEQNLNHDAMYWYRQDPGQGLRLIYYSQIVNDFQKGDIAEGYSVSREKKESFPLTVTSAQKNPTAFYLCASSPPGLAGAIDTQYFGPGTRLTVL.

This chain joins TRBV11-2 and TRBJ2-5; D gene ambiguous. Trimming took 4 bases from V and 2 from J, leaving 17 bases between them. The germline CDR1 and CDR2 sequences are SGHAT and FQNNGV. CDR3 length: 16 residues. CDR3 region: CASSSRVLTVQETQYF. The CDR3 DNA follows: TGTGCCAGCAGCTCTCGAGTCTTAACCGTTCAAGAGACCCAGTACTTC.

This chain uses TRBV27 with TRBJ2-5; TRBD1 agrees at 10 bases. Germline lookup yields CDR1 MNHEY and CDR2 SMNVEV (reference sequence). The CDR3 spans 15 residues. The V gene end was trimmed by 6 bases and the J gene end by 10 bases; junction bases not matched to a gene: 14. The CDR3 DNA follows: TGTGCCAGCAGGCCCGGACAGGGGGTCCTGGGCGTCCAGTACTTC. This translates into CASRPGQGVLGVQYF.

The chain uses TRBV5-5 and TRBJ2-1; 10 nucleotides agree with TRBD2. This CDR3 region has 14 residues. The germline gives CDR1 SGHKS, CDR2 YYEKEE (reference sequence). Trimming cost V 2 bases and J 10 bases; bases outside gene matches: 6. The CDR3 DNA sequence: TGTGCCAGCAGCTTCTTGAGCGGGAGGGGGGAGCAGTTCTTC. This translates into CASSFLSGRGEQFF.

The V and J genes are TRBV10-3 and TRBJ1-5; D is unclear. V was shortened by 3 bases and J by 4 bases, with 13 bases between the two germline ends. The CDR3 is 15 amino acids. Per germline, CDR1 ENHRY and CDR2 SYGVKD. The CDR3 here is CAISENIGGNQPQHF. The CDR3, as DNA: TGTGCCATCAGTGAAAATATAGGAGGGAATCAGCCCCAGCATTTT.